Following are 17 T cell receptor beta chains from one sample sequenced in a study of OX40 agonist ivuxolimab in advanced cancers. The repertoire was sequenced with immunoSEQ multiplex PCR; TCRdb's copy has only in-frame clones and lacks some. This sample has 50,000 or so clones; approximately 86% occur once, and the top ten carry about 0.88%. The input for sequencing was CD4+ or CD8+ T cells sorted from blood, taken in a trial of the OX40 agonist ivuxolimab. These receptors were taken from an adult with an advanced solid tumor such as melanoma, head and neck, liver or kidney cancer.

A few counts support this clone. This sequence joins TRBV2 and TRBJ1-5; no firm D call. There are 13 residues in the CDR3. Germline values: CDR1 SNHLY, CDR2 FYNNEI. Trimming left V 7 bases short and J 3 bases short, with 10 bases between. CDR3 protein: CASTRAFNQPQHF. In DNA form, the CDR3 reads TGTGCCAGCACGCGGGCGTTCAATCAGCCCCAGCATTTT.

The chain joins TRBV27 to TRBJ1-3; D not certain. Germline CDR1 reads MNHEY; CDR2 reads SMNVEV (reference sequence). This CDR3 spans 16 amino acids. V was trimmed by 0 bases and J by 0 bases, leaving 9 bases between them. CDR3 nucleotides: TGTGCCAGCAGTTTATCGTGGCAGGTCTCTGGAAACACCATATATTTT. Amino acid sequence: CASSLSWQVSGNTIYF.

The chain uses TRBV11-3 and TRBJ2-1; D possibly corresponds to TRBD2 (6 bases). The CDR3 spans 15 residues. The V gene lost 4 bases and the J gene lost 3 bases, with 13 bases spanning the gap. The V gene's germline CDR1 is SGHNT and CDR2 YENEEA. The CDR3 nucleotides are TGTGCCAGCAGCTGTGGGCGGGGTGACTACAATGAGCAGTTCTTC. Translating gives CASSCGRGDYNEQFF.

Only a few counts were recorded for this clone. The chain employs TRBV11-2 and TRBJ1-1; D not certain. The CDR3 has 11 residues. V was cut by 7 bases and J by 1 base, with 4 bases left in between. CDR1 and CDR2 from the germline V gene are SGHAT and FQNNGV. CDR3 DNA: TGTGCCAGCACCAAGAACACTGAAGCTTTCTTT. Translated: CASTKNTEAFF. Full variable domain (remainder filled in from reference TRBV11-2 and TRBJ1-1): EAGVAQSPRYKIIEKRQSVAFWCNPISGHATLYWYQQILGQGPKLLIQFQNNGVVDDSQLPKDRFSAERLKGVDSTLKIQPAKLEDSAVYLCASTKNTEAFFGQGTRLTVV.

The CDR3 nucleotides read TGCAGTGCTTTTAGCGGTGTGCAGTACTTC. Protein product: CSAFSGVQYF. This chain joins TRBV20-1 and TRBJ2-7; TRBD2 is a possible D gene (6 bases). V shed 5 bases and J shed 9 bases, with 11 bases lying between them. CDR3 size: 10 residues. Looked up from germline, CDR1 is DFQATT and CDR2 is SNEGSKA (reference sequence).

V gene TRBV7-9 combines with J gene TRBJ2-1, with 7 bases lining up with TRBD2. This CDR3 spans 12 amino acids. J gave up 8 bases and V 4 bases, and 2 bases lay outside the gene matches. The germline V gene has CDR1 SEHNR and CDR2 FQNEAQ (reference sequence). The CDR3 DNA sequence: TGTGCCAGCAGCTGGGAGGGGTATGAGCAGTTCTTC. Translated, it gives CASSWEGYEQFF.

The CDR3 DNA sequence: TGCAGCGTTGTACTACGCGAAGGCTACACCTTC. Translating gives CSVVLREGYTF. J is TRBJ1-2 and V is TRBV29-1; D gene ambiguous. V was pared by 4 bases and J by 8 bases, with 11 bases between. Germline V gene lookup returns CDR1 SQVTM and CDR2 ANQGSEA. There are 11 residues in the CDR3. The whole variable domain, remainder taken from reference TRBV29-1 and TRBJ1-2, is SAVISQKPSRDICQRGTSLTIQCQVDSQVTMMFWYRQQPGQSLTLIATANQGSEATYESGFVIDKFPISRPNLTFSTLTVSNMSPEDSSIYLCSVVLREGYTFGSGTRLTVV.

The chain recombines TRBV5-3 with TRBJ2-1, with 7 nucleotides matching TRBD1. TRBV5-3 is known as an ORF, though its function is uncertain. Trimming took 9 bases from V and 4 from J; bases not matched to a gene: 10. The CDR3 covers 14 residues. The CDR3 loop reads CATHSGTAYNEQFF. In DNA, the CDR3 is TGTGCCACCCATTCCGGGACAGCATACAATGAGCAGTTCTTC.

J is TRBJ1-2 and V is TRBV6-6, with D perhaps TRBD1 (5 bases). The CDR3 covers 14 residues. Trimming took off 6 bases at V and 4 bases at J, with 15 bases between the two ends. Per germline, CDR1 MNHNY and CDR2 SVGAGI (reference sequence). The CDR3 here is CASSLLGGLYGYTF. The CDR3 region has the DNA TGTGCCAGCAGCCTCCTCGGGGGACTCTATGGCTACACCTTC.

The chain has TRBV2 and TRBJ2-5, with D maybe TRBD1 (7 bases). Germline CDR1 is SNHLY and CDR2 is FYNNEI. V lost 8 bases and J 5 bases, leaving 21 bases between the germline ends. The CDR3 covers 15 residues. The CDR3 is CASSLGGQWTETQYF. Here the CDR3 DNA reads TGTGCCAGCTCCCTGGGGGGACAGTGGACGGAGACCCAGTACTTC.

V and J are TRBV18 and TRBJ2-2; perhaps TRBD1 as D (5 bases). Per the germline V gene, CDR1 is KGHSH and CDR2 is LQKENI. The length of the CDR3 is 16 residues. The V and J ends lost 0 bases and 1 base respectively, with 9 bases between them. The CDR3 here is CASSPPTTENTGELFF. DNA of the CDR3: TGTGCCAGCTCACCACCTACGACAGAGAACACCGGGGAGCTGTTTTTT.

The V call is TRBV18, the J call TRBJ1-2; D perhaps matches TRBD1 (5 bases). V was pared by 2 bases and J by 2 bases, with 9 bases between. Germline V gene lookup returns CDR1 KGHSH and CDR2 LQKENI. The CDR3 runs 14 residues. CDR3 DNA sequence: TGTGCCAGCTCACCAAGACAGTTGAACTATGGCTACACCTTC. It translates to CASSPRQLNYGYTF.

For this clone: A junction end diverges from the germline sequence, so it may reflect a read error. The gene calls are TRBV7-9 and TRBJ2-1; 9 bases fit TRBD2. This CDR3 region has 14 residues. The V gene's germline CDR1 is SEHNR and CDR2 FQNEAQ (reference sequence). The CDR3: CASSVAGAGDEQFF. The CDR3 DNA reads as TGTGCCAGCAGCGTAGCGGGGGCCGGGGATGAGCAGTTCTTC.

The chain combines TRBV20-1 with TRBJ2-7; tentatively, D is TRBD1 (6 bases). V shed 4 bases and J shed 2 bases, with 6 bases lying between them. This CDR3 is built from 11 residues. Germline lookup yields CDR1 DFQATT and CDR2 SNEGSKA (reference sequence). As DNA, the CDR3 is TGCAGTGCTACAGGGGCCTACGAGCAGTACTTC. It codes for CSATGAYEQYF.

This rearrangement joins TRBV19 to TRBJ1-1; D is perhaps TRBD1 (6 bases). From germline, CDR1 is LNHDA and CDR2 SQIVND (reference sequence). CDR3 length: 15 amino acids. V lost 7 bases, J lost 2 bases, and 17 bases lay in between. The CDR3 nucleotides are TGTGCCAGTACCAGGGGCGGGGCACCTAACACTGAAGCTTTCTTT. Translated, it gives CASTRGGAPNTEAFF.

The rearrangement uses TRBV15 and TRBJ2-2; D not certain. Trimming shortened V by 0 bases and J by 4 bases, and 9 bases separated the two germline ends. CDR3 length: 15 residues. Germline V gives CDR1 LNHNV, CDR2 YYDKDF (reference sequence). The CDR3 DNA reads TGTGCCACCAGCAGAGATAGGGCTGCCACCGGGGAGCTGTTTTTT. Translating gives CATSRDRAATGELFF.

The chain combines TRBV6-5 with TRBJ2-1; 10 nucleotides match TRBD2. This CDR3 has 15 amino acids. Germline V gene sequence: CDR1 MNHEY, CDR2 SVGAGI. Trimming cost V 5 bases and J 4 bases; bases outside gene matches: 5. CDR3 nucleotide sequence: TGTGCCAGCAGTCCTCGGACTAGCGGTTACAATGAGCAGTTCTTC. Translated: CASSPRTSGYNEQFF.